The sequence of this T cell receptor (beta chain) was determined in a study of T cell responses to AZD1222 COVID-19 vaccine. General study results and limits: At baseline, seropositivity was found in only five or six AZD1222 recipients. Samples come after the peak T cell response, not at day 14. The reported proportion of spike-specific TCRs targeting unmutated variant regions was nearly half. The study found Spike-specific TCR breadth and depth rose after two AZD1222 doses.

This table comes from immunoSEQ multiplex PCR, and its TCRdb copy is limited to in-frame clones, with some not included. Among about 100,000 clones listed, 80% to 90% were seen once. Comment on this clone: The antigen is not known.

J gave up 5 bases and V 2 bases, and 7 bases lay outside the gene matches. From germline, CDR1 is SSHAT and CDR2 FNYEAQ (reference sequence). The CDR3 loop spans 16 amino acids. Sequenced here: peripheral blood, sampled on day 0 of AZD1222 vaccination. The clonotype comes from an adult in good health. The chain recombines TRBV7-7 with TRBJ2-1, with 9 nucleotides matching TRBD2. The CDR3, as DNA: TGTGCCAGCAGCTTACTGGCCCTAGCGGGGAACAATGAGCAGTTCTTC. Its translation is CASSLLALAGNNEQFF.